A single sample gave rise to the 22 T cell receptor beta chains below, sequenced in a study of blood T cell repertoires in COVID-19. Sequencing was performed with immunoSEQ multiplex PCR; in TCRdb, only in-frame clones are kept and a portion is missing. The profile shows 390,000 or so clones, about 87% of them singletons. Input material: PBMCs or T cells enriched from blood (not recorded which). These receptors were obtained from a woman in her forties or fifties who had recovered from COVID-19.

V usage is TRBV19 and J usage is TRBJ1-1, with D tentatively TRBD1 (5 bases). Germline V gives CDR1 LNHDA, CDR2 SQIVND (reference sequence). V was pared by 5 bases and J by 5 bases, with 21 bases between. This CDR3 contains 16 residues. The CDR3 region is CASSPIWITSGTEAFF. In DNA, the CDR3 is TGTGCCAGTAGTCCAATATGGATCACCTCAGGGACTGAAGCTTTCTTT. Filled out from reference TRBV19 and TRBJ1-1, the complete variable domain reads DGGITQSPKYLFRKEGQNVTLSCEQNLNHDAMYWYRQDPGQGLRLIYYSQIVNDFQKGDIAEGYSVSREKKESFPLTVTSAQKNPTAFYLCASSPIWITSGTEAFFGQGTRLTVV.

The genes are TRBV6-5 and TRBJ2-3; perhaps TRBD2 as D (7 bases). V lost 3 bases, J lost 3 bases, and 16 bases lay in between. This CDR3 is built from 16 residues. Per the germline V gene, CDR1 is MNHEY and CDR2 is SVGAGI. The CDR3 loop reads CASSYTGGGGTDTQYF. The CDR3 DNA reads TGTGCCAGCAGTTATACTGGCGGGGGCGGAACAGATACGCAGTATTTT.

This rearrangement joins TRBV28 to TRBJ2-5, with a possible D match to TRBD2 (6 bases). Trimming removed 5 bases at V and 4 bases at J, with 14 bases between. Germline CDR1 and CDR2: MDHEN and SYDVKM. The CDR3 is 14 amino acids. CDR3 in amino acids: CASSTNSGPETQYF. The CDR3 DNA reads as TGTGCCAGCAGTACCAACAGCGGGCCAGAGACCCAGTACTTC.

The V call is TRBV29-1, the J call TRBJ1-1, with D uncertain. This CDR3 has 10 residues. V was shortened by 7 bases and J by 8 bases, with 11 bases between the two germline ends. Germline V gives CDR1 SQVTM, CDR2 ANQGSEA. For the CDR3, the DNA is TGCAGCGGAGGTGGTGGGGAAGCTTTCTTT. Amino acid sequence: CSGGGGEAFF.

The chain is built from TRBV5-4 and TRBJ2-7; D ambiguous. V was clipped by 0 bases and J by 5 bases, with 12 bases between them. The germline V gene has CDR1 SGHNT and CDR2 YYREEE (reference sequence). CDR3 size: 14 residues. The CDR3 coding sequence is TGTGCCAGCAGCTTGGGGCAGGTCCCCCACGAGCAGTACTTC. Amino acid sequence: CASSLGQVPHEQYF.

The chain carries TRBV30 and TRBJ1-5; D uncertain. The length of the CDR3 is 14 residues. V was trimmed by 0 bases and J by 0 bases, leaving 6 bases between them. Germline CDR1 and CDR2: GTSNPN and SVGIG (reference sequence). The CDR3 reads CAWSVTDSNQPQHF. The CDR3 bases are TGTGCCTGGAGTGTAACAGATAGCAATCAGCCCCAGCATTTT.

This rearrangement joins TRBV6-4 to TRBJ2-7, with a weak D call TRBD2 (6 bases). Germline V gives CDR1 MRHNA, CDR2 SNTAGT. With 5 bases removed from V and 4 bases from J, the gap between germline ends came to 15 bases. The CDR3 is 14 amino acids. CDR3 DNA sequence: TGTGCCAGCAGTCAGCAGGGAGGCGTGTACGAGCAGTACTTC. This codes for CASSQQGGVYEQYF.

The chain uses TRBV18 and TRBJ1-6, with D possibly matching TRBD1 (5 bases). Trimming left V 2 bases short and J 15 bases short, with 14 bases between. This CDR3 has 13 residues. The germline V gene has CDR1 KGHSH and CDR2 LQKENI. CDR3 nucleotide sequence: TGTGCCAGCTCACCAGACAGCTCTCAGCACCTCCACTTT. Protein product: CASSPDSSQHLHF.

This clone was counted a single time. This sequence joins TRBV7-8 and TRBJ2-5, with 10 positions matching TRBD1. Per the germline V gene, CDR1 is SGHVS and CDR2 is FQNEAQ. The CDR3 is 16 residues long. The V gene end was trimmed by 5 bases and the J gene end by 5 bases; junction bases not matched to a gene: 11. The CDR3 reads CASSKSETGGRETQYF. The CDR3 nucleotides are TGTGCCAGCAGCAAAAGCGAGACAGGGGGCAGGGAGACCCAGTACTTC.

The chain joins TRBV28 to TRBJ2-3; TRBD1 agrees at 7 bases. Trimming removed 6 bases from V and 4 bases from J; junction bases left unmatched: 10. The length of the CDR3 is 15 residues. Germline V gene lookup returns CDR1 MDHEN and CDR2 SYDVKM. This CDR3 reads CASSPNNRGSDTQYF. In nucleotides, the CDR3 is TGTGCCAGCAGCCCAAACAACAGGGGATCAGATACGCAGTATTTT.

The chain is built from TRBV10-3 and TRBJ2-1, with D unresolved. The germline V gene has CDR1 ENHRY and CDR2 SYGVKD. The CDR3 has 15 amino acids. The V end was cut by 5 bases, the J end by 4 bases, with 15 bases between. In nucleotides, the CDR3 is TGTGCCATCAGTAGTTCTAGAATTTTGTACAATGAGCAGTTCTTC. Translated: CAISSSRILYNEQFF.

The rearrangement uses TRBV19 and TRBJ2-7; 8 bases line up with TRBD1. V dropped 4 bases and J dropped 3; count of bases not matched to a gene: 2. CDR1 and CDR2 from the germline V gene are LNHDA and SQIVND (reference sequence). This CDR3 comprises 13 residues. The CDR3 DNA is TGTGCCAGTAGTACGACAGGGGACTACGAGCAGTACTTC. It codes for CASSTTGDYEQYF.

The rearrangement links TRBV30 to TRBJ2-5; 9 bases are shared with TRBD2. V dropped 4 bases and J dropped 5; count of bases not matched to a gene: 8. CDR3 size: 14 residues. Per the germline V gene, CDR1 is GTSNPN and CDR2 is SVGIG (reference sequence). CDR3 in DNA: TGTGCCTGGAAGTGGGGACTAGCTTCGGAGACCCAGTACTTC. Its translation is CAWKWGLASETQYF.

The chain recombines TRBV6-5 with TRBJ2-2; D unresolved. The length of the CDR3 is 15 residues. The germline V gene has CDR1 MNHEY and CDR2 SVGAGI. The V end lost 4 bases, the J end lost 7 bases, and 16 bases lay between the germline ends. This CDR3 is CASSSAGRLIGELFF. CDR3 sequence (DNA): TGTGCCAGCAGTTCGGCAGGAAGGTTGATCGGGGAGCTGTTTTTT.

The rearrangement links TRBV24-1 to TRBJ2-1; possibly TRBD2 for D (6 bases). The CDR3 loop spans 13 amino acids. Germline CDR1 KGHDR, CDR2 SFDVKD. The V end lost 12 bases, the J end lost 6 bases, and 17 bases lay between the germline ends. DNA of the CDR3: TGTGCCTCTGGGACCCCCGGGGGCAATGAGCAGTTCTTC. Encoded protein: CASGTPGGNEQFF.

The CDR3 here is CSVEVGEVGYGYTF. CDR3 coding DNA: TGCAGCGTTGAAGTGGGGGAGGTAGGGTATGGCTACACCTTC. The chain employs TRBV29-1 and TRBJ1-2, with D perhaps TRBD1 (5 bases). The CDR3 sequence is 14 residues long. V lost 1 base to trimming and J lost 5 bases, with 14 bases between them. Germline lookup yields CDR1 SQVTM and CDR2 ANQGSEA. Filled out from reference TRBV29-1 and TRBJ1-2, the complete variable domain reads SAVISQKPSRDICQRGTSLTIQCQVDSQVTMMFWYRQQPGQSLTLIATANQGSEATYESGFVIDKFPISRPNLTFSTLTVSNMSPEDSSIYLCSVEVGEVGYGYTFGSGTRLTVV.

The CDR3 region has the DNA TGTGCCCGTTCGGAGGAAGCTGAAGCTTTCTTT. Protein product: CARSEEAEAFF. The chain employs TRBV30 and TRBJ1-1, with D unclear. Germline values: CDR1 GTSNPN, CDR2 SVGIG (reference sequence). This CDR3 contains 11 residues. V gave up 8 bases and J gave up 6 bases, with 13 bases separating them.

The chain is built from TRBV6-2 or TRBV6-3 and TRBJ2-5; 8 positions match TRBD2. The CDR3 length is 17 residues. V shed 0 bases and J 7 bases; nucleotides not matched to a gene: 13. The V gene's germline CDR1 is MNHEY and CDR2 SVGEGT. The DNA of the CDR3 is TGTGCCAGCAGTTACTCCCCTAGCGGGCCATCCCGAGGGACCCAGTACTTC. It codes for CASSYSPSGPSRGTQYF.

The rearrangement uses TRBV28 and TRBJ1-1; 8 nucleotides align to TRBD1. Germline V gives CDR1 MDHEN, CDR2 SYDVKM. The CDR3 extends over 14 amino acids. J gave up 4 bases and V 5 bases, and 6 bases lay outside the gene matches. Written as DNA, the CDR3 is TGTGCCAGCAGTCGGACAGGGCGGTTCACTGAAGCTTTCTTT. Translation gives CASSRTGRFTEAFF.

CDR3 DNA sequence: TGCAGTGCTAGTGTACAGGGAAATTCACCCCTCCACTTT. Its protein is CSASVQGNSPLHF. The chain has TRBV20-1 and TRBJ1-6; D possibly corresponds to TRBD1 (6 bases). Germline loops: CDR1 DFQATT, CDR2 SNEGSKA (reference sequence). V was clipped by 3 bases and J by 7 bases, with 10 bases between them. The CDR3 runs 13 residues.

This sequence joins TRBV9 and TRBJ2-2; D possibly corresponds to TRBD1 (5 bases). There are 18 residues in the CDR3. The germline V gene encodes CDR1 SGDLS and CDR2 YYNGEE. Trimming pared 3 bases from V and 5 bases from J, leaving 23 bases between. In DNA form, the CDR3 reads TGTGCCAGCAGCGCACCACCGTGGAGCGCAGGGTGGACCGGGGAGCTGTTTTTT. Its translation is CASSAPPWSAGWTGELFF.

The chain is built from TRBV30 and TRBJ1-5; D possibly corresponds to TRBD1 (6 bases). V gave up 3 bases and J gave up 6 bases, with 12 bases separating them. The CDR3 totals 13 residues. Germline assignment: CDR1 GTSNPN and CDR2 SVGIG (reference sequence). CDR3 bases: TGTGCCTGGAGAGAAACAGGGAGTCAGCCCCAGCATTTT. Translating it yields CAWRETGSQPQHF.